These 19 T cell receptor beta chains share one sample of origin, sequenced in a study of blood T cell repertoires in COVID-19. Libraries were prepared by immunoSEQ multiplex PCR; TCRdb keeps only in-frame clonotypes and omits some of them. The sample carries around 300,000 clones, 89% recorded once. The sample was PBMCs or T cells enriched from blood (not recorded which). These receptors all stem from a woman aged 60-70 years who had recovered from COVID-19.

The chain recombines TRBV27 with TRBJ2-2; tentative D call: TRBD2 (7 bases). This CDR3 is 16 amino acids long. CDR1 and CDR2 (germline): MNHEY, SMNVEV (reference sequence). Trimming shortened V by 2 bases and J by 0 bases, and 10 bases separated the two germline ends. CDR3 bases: TGTGCCAGCAGTTTACGGGGGGCTACGAACACCGGGGAGCTGTTTTTT. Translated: CASSLRGATNTGELFF.

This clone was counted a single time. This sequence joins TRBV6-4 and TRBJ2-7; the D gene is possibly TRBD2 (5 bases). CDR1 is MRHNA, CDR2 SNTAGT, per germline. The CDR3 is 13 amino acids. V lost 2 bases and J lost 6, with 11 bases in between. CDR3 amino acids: CASSDNVRGEQYF. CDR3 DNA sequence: TGTGCCAGCAGTGACAACGTCCGGGGCGAGCAGTACTTC.

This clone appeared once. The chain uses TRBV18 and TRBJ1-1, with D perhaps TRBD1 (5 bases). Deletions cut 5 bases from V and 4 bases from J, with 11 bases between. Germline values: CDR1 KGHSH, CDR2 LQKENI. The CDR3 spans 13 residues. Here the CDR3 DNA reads TGTGCCAGCTCATACCCAGGGTCCACTGAAGCTTTCTTT. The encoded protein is CASSYPGSTEAFF.

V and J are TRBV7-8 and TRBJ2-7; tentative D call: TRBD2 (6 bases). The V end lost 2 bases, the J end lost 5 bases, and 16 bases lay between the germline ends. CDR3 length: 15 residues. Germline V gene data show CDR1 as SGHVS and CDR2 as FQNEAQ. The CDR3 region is CASSLNRDFNHEQYF. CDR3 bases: TGTGCCAGCAGCTTAAACCGGGACTTCAACCACGAGCAGTACTTC.

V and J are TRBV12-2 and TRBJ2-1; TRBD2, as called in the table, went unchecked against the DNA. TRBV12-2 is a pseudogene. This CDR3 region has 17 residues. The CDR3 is CASRLGLARSSYNEQFF. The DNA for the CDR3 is TGTGCAAGTCGCTTAGGACTAGCGAGAAGCTCCTACAATGAGCAGTTCTTC.

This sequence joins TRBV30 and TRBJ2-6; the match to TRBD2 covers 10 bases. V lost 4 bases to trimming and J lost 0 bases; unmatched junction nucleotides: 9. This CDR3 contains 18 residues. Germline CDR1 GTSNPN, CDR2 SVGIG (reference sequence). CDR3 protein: CAWTNLLAGDSGANVLTF. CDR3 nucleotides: TGTGCCTGGACCAACCTCCTAGCGGGAGACTCTGGGGCCAACGTCCTGACTTTC.

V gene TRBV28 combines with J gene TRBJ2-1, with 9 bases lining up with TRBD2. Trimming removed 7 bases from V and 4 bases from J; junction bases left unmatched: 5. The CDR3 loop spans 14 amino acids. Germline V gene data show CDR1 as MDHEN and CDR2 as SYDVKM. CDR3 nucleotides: TGTGCCAGCAAGCAGCGGGGGGTGTACAATGAGCAGTTCTTC. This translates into CASKQRGVYNEQFF.

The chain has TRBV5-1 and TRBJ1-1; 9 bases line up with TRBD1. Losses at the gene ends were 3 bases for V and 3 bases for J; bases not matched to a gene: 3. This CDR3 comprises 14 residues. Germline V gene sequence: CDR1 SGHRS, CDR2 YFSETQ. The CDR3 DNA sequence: TGCGCCAGCAGCTACAGGGGGCTTGACACTGAAGCTTTCTTT. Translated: CASSYRGLDTEAFF.

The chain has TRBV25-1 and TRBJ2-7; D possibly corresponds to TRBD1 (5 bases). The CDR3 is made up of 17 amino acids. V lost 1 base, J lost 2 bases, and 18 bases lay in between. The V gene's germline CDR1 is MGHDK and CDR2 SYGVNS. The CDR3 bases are TGTGCCAGCAGTGAATGGGGCAAGACAGCACTTGCCTACGAGCAGTACTTC. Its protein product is CASSEWGKTALAYEQYF.

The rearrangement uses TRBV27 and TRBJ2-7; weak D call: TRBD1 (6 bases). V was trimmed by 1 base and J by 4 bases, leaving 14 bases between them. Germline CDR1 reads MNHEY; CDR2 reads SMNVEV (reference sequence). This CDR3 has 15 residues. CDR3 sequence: CASSLLAPGAYEQYF. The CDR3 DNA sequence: TGTGCCAGCAGTTTATTGGCGCCAGGGGCTTACGAGCAGTACTTC.

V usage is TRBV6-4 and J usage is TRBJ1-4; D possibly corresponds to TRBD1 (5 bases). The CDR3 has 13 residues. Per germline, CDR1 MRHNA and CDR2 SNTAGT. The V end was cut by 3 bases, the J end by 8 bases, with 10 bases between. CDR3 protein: CASSEQAGEKLFF. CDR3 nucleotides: TGTGCCAGCAGTGAACAGGCTGGCGAAAAACTGTTTTTT.

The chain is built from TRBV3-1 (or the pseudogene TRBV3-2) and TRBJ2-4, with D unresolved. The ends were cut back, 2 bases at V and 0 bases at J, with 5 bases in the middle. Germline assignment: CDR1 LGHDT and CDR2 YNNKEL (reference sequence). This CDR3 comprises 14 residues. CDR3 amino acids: CASSQLLAKNIQYF. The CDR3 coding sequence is TGTGCCAGCAGCCAATTATTAGCCAAAAACATTCAGTACTTC.

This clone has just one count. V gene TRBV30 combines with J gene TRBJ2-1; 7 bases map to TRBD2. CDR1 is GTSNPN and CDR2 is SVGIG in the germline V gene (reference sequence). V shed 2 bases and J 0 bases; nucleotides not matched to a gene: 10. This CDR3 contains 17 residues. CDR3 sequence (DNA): TGTGCCTGGAGTTCGGTAGGTGCGGGGGTCTCCTACAATGAGCAGTTCTTC. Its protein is CAWSSVGAGVSYNEQFF.

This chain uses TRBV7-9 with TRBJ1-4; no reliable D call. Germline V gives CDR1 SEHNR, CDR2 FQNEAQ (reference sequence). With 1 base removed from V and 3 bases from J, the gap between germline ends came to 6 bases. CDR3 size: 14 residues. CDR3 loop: CASSLGGANEKLFF. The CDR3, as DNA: TGTGCCAGCAGCTTAGGTGGAGCTAATGAAAAACTGTTTTTT.

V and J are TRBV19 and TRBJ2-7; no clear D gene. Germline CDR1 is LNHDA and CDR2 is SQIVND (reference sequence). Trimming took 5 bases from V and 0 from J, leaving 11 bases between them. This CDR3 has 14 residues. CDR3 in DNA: TGTGCCAGTAGTCACGCGACGGGCTCCTACGAGCAGTACTTC. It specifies CASSHATGSYEQYF.

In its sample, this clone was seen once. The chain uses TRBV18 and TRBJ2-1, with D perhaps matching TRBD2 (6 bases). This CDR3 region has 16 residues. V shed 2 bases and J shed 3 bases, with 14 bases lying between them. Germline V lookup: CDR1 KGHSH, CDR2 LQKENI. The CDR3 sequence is CASSPISGANYNEQFF. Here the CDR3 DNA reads TGTGCCAGCTCACCAATTAGCGGAGCAAACTACAATGAGCAGTTCTTC.

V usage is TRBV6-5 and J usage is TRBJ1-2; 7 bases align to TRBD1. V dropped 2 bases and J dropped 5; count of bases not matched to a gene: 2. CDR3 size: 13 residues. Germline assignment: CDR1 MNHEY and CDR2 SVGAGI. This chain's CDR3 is CASSYLQGYGYTF. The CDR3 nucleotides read TGTGCCAGCAGTTACCTACAGGGGTATGGCTACACCTTC.

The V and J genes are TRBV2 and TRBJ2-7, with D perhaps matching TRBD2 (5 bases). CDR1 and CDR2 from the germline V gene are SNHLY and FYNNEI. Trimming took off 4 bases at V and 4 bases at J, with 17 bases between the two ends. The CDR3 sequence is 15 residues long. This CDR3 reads CASSVRAGGSYEQYF. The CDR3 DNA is TGTGCCAGCAGTGTGAGGGCAGGCGGATCATACGAGCAGTACTTC.

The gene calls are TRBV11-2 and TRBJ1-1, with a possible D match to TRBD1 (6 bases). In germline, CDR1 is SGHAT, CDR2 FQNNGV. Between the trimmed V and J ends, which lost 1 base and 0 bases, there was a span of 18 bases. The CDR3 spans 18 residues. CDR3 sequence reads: CASSLGRAGTRMNTEAFF. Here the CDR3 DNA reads TGTGCCAGCAGCTTAGGAAGAGCCGGGACACGCATGAACACTGAAGCTTTCTTT.